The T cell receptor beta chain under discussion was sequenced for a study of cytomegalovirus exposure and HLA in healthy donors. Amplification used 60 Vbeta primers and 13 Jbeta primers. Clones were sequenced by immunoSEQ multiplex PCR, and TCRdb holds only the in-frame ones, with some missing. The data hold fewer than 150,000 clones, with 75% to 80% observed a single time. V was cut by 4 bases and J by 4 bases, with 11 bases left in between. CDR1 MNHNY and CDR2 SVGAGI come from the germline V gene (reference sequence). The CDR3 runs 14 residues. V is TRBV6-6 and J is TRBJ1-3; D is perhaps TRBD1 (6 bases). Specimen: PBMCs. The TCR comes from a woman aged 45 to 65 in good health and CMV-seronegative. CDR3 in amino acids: CASSSWTAGNTIYF. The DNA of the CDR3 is TGTGCCAGCAGTTCCTGGACAGCGGGAAACACCATATATTTT.